This T cell receptor beta chain was obtained from a study of T cell responses to AZD1222 COVID-19 vaccine. Broader study findings: Repertoires were obtained only post-peak T cell response. CD4 TCRs associated with vaccination spanned spike, dominating at 160-218 and 743-854. Recipients of AZD1222 seropositive at baseline numbered only 6 or 7. Clonal diversity may have been underestimated in mostly white British donors.

Comments on this clone: The antigen remains unidentified.

CDR3 length: 15 residues. With 3 bases removed from V and 0 bases from J, the gap between germline ends came to 9 bases. Germline V gene lookup returns CDR1 SGHTA and CDR2 FQGNSA. The data were produced by immunoSEQ multiplex PCR, yet TCRdb's version contains in-frame clones alone and is incomplete. Among 150,000 or so clones listed, about nine tenths were seen once. The chain couples TRBV7-2 to TRBJ1-5; D not certain. The material was peripheral blood, obtained on day 0 of AZD1222 vaccination. This TCR was sampled from an adult in good health. CDR3 coding DNA: TGTGCCAGCAGCTTGGGATTAAATAGCAATCAGCCCCAGCATTTT. Amino acids: CASSLGLNSNQPQHF.